This T cell receptor (beta chain) is from a study of OX40 agonist ivuxolimab in advanced cancers. Turning to the study itself: Ivuxolimab, an agonist antibody against OX40 (CD134), was given to patients.

The sample holds a few counts of this clone. Antigen unknown. Profiled with immunoSEQ multiplex PCR; TCRdb holds only in-frame clones, not every one. The repertoire includes about 4,700 clones, 66% of them detected once, and around 70% sits in the top ten. Study conclusions and caveats: Mean expanded clone counts were higher in CD8+ than CD4+ T cells. Certain nonresponders likewise exhibited a low normalized T-cell clonal expansion.

Germline CDR1 is LNHNV and CDR2 is YYDKDF (reference sequence). V lost 0 bases to trimming and J lost 2 bases; unmatched junction nucleotides: 0. This CDR3 region has 16 residues. The TCR originated in an adult with an advanced solid tumor such as melanoma, head and neck, liver or kidney cancer. This specimen was CD4+ or CD8+ T cells sorted from blood, taken in a trial of the OX40 agonist ivuxolimab. The chain joins TRBV15 to TRBJ1-4, with 10 bases fitting TRBD1. CDR3 residues: CATSREGQGTNEKLFF. CDR3 coding DNA: TGTGCCACCAGCAGAGAGGGACAGGGGACTAATGAAAAACTGTTTTTT.